This section outlines one T cell receptor beta chain sequence together with its context. What antigen it recognizes has not been identified. Per-base quality was not reported, and no clone a single base away is much larger than it. To isolate intraepithelial and lamina propria lymphocytes from graft specimens, dithiothreitol, EDTA incubations and collagenase D digestion were used. Bulk TCR-beta sequencing was performed on serial intestinal graft biopsy specimens collected as late as 600 days after transplant. Library construction relied on the immunoSEQ multiplex PCR assay. For most patients, genomic DNA was subjected to high-throughput TCR-beta CDR3 sequencing by Adaptive Biotechnologies. In the paper's pipeline: Adaptive's ImmunoSEQ software supplied the TCR sequencing data for 15 to 20 patients, while MiXCR and VDJtools were used to process a few other patients. CDR3 nucleotide sequences shared between donor and recipient were removed because their origin could not be assigned. Alloreactive clones required at least 2-fold expansion over unstimulated cells and minimum CFSE-low frequency of 0.002% (template counts) or 0.001% (read counts). Mappable clones were those detected in sequenced pre-transplant spleen, lymph node, or MLR CFSE-low populations of the donor or recipient. The cumulative frequency of alloreactive clones was calculated as a percentage of all sequences, weighted by copy number. TCRdb took this table from immuneACCESS and kept in-frame rearrangements with V and J called. Such tables lack part of the clones; where checked against another copy, unresolved V genes explain under half of the gap, and the rest is unexplained. V, J and clone size derive from that table, while D and trimming were established from the DNA sequence. In all, the sample holds 6,500 to 10,000 clones, and around 67% of those were seen once. The biggest ten clones account for around 33% of the sample.

This sample was included in a study of graft-versus-host responses after intestinal transplantation (dated by TCRdb to about 2021). Study-level background: Recipients received multivisceral, liver-intestinal, or isolated intestinal transplants. Every recipient was given anti-thymocyte globulin induction, followed by approximately 3 years of maintenance tacrolimus and steroids. Bulk TCR-beta CDR3 sequencing was used to track graft-versus-host and host-versus-graft alloreactive T cell clones in the graft, circulation and bone marrow after intestinal transplantation. To identify alloreactive clones, pre-transplant mixed lymphocyte reaction products were sequenced and then compared with unstimulated pre-transplant donor and recipient T cells. The cohort enrolled some 23 intestinal transplant recipients including one retransplant, and 3 patients lacking pretransplant specimens were excluded. Donor T cell macrochimerism was defined as a peak of at least 4% donor T cells among recipient peripheral blood mononuclear cells. Instead of going to the commercial service, samples from a few later patients were sequenced in-house on an Illumina MiSeq and processed with MiXCR.

The research as a whole found: The relatively low number and heterogeneity of intestinal transplant patients limited the conclusions. Patients with donor T cell macrochimerism had high GvH to HvG T cell clonal ratios in their allografts. GvH clones were found in recipient bone marrow, and some of the GvH clones appeared earlier in ileal mucosa or blood, which is consistent with an intestinal mucosal origin. Early after transplant, peak levels of circulating GvH clones were found to be associated with declines in HvG clones.

CDR1 SGHDT and CDR2 YYEEEE were looked up in the germline V gene. The CDR3 contains 11 residues, cysteine and phenylalanine counted. Only the CDR3 region is kept as DNA, spanning 33 bases read in frame from base 1. The V and J ends are trimmed by 2 bases and 5 bases, leaving 4 bases between them. The source is a human patient who received an intestinal transplant, so some T cells may come from the graft donor. Here the chain combines TRBV5-6 and TRBJ1-1, with the D gene call left open. Sequencing was performed on ileum tissue, taken nearly 500 days after intestinal transplant. CDR3 reads: CASSFGTEAFF. In nucleotide form, the sequence is TGTGCCAGCAGCTTTGGGACTGAAGCTTTCTTT.